This T cell receptor beta chain was found in a study of cytomegalovirus exposure and HLA in healthy donors. CDR3 length: 14 amino acids. The V and J ends lost 1 base and 3 bases respectively, with 12 bases between them. Germline loops: CDR1 SQVTM, CDR2 ANQGSEA. In the PCR, 60 Vbeta and 13 Jbeta primers were used. The data were produced by immunoSEQ multiplex PCR, yet TCRdb's version contains in-frame clones alone and is incomplete. The sample yields 200,000 or so clones, 80% to 85% seen once. The clonotype was recovered from a woman in her late teens or twenties in good health and CMV-seropositive. Sequencing used PBMCs. This sequence joins TRBV29-1 and TRBJ1-2; maybe TRBD1 (5 bases). In nucleotides, the CDR3 is TGCAGCGTTGAAGGTTTGGGGGGATACTATGGCTACACCTTC. Its translation: CSVEGLGGYYGYTF.